This is a list of T cell receptor beta chains from one sample in a study of blood T cell repertoires in COVID-19. Produced via immunoSEQ multiplex PCR; TCRdb's table is partial and in-frame only. The sample lists around 15,000 clones; roughly three quarters were seen once. Material for sequencing was peripheral blood. The receptors derive from a man between 65 and 80 years old with active or convalescent COVID-19. Each CDR3 is given with its conserved first and last residue. D genes are given only for firm matches. Where a row states a size, it is once, few, many or the class of an expanded clone; other rows omit it.

cdr3_aa cdr3_nt clone_size j_call v_call d_call
CASSPEGLAEAFF TGTGCCAGCTCACCAGAGGGTTTAGCTGAAGCTTTCTTT few TRBJ1-1 TRBV18 .
CASSTRVPNQPQHF TGTGCCAGTAGTACCCGGGTCCCCAATCAGCCCCAGCATTTT . TRBJ1-5 TRBV19 .
CASCPGTGGAGNTEAFF TGTGCCAGCTGTCCCGGTACTGGGGGGGCGGGGAACACTGAAGCTTTCTTT . TRBJ1-1 TRBV6-6 .
CATSEKAGLSSYNEQFF TGTGCCACCAGTGAGAAAGCGGGGCTGAGCTCCTACAATGAGCAGTTCTTC . TRBJ2-1 TRBV24-1 TRBD2
CASSLIWQNTGELFF TGTGCCAGCAGTTTAATTTGGCAGAACACCGGGGAGCTGTTTTTT . TRBJ2-2 TRBV28 .
CATDTGDSNQPQHF TGTGCCACCGATACAGGGGATAGCAATCAGCCCCAGCATTTT few TRBJ1-5 TRBV24-1 TRBD1
CASSHSRGVSGEQYF TGCGCCAGCAGCCACTCCAGGGGGGTGTCGGGCGAGCAGTACTTC . TRBJ2-7 TRBV4-1 .
CASSIVPNGGYTF TGTGCCAGTAGTATAGTACCCAACGGGGGCTACACCTTC . TRBJ1-2 TRBV19 .
CASSYRGGIGNTIYF TGTGCCAGCAGTTACAGGGGAGGCATCGGAAACACCATATATTTT . TRBJ1-3 TRBV6-2/TRBV6-3 .
CASGTGGAEPYGYTF TGTGCCAGCGGGACAGGGGGCGCGGAGCCCTATGGCTACACCTTC . TRBJ1-2 TRBV28 TRBD1
CASSQAQGWYEQYF TGCGCCAGCAGCCAAGCACAGGGATGGTACGAGCAGTACTTC . TRBJ2-7 TRBV5-1 .
CASSLGLGYGYTF TGTGCCAGCAGCCTGGGGCTCGGCTATGGCTACACCTTC . TRBJ1-2 TRBV2 .
CASRETGGHGYTF TGTGCCAGCAGAGAGACAGGGGGACATGGCTACACCTTC . TRBJ1-2 TRBV2 TRBD1
CASSPDRGQGSGANVLTF TGTGCCAGCAGTCCCGACAGGGGACAGGGCTCTGGGGCCAACGTCCTGACTTTC . TRBJ2-6 TRBV6-6 TRBD1
CSVAPGQGRYEQYF TGCAGCGTTGCTCCGGGACAGGGACGTTACGAGCAGTACTTC few TRBJ2-7 TRBV29-1 TRBD1
CASSPPMGRGENTGELFF TGTGCCAGCAGCCCCCCGATGGGGCGGGGGGAGAACACCGGGGAGCTGTTTTTT . TRBJ2-2 TRBV9 TRBD2
CASRGTGHNSPLHF TGTGCCAGCAGGGGGACAGGTCATAATTCACCCCTCCACTTT . TRBJ1-6 TRBV25-1 TRBD1
CASSQDQTNYGYTF TGTGCCAGCAGCCAAGATCAGACTAACTATGGCTACACCTTC . TRBJ1-2 TRBV3-1/TRBV3-2 .
CASSLGGIDREPQHF TGTGCCAGCAGCTTAGGGGGAATAGACAGGGAGCCCCAGCATTTT few TRBJ1-5 TRBV7-9 TRBD1
CASSESNNQPQHF TGTGCCAGCAGTGAATCTAACAATCAGCCCCAGCATTTT . TRBJ1-5 TRBV6-1 .
CASSLEGGRTAAYEQYF TGTGCCAGCAGCTTGGAGGGAGGAAGGACGGCAGCCTACGAGCAGTACTTC . TRBJ2-7 TRBV5-5 .
CASSFNGGEETQYF TGTGCCAGCAGCTTCAACGGGGGGGAAGAGACCCAGTACTTC . TRBJ2-5 TRBV7-2 TRBD2
CASSVTGAKNTGELFF TGCGCCAGCAGTGTGACAGGGGCGAAAAACACCGGGGAGCTGTTTTTT . TRBJ2-2 TRBV5-1 TRBD1
CASSLVGGGAGGDTQYF TGTGCCAGCAGCTTAGTTGGCGGGGGGGCAGGCGGAGATACGCAGTATTTT . TRBJ2-3 TRBV7-2 TRBD2
CAISGYTTNYGYTF TGTGCCATCAGTGGGTACACAACTAACTATGGCTACACCTTC . TRBJ1-2 TRBV10-3 .
CASSLPGQGSPLHF TGTGCCAGCAGCCTGCCCGGACAGGGTTCACCCCTCCACTTT . TRBJ1-6 TRBV4-2 TRBD1
CSVLDRGAFF TGCAGCGTTCTGGACAGGGGAGCTTTCTTT . TRBJ1-1 TRBV29-1 TRBD1
CASSEERGSEFF TGTGCCAGCAGTGAAGAGCGGGGGAGTGAGTTCTTC . TRBJ2-1 TRBV2 TRBD2
CASSKLQVGGYTF TGTGCCAGCAGCAAACTACAGGTCGGGGGCTACACCTTC . TRBJ1-2 TRBV6-5 .
CASSLSLTSASSYNEQFF TGTGCCAGCAGTTTATCCTTGACTAGCGCAAGCTCCTACAATGAGCAGTTCTTC . TRBJ2-1 TRBV27 TRBD2
CASSRRLAGGSYEQYF TGCGCCAGCAGCCGACGACTAGCGGGGGGCTCCTACGAGCAGTACTTC . TRBJ2-7 TRBV4-3 TRBD2
CASSQDPRDSPLHF TGTGCCAGCAGCCAAGACCCCAGGGATTCACCCCTCCACTTT . TRBJ1-6 TRBV4-2 .
CASSRTGDGNEKLFF TGTGCCAGCAGCCGTACAGGGGATGGTAATGAAAAACTGTTTTTT few TRBJ1-4 TRBV5-5 TRBD1
CASSLGTVGTDTQYF TGTGCCAGCAGCTTAGGTACAGTTGGCACAGATACGCAGTATTTT . TRBJ2-3 TRBV7-2 .
CASTRGEGSEQYF TGTGCCAGCACCCGGGGGGAGGGTTCCGAGCAGTACTTC . TRBJ2-7 TRBV7-9 TRBD2
CASTPPGNTEAFF TGTGCCAGCACCCCTCCAGGGAACACTGAAGCTTTCTTT . TRBJ1-1 TRBV28 .
CASRQGATNTGELFF TGTGCCAGTAGACAGGGGGCGACGAACACCGGGGAGCTGTTTTTT . TRBJ2-2 TRBV19 TRBD1
CASSPGTRPINEQFF TGTGCCAGTAGTCCTGGGACTAGGCCTATCAATGAGCAGTTCTTC . TRBJ2-1 TRBV19 TRBD2
CASREGRDGYTF TGTGCCAGCAGGGAGGGACGGGACGGCTACACCTTC . TRBJ1-2 TRBV2 .
CASSVGGRSEQYF TGTGCCAGCAGCGTGGGAGGGCGAAGCGAGCAGTACTTC few TRBJ2-7 TRBV9 TRBD2